One sample yielded the 5 T cell receptor beta chains listed below, sequenced in a study of blood T cell repertoires in COVID-19. Clones were read by immunoSEQ multiplex PCR, and TCRdb kept only the in-frame ones, dropping some. The table has around 62,000 clones, roughly 85% seen once. Sequenced input: peripheral blood. The receptors were gathered from a middle-aged man with acute or convalescent COVID-19.

The chain is built from TRBV11-2 and TRBJ2-3; 7 bases agree with TRBD1. Trimming took 9 bases from V and 3 from J; bases not matched to a gene: 12. Germline values: CDR1 SGHAT, CDR2 FQNNGV. The CDR3 has 15 amino acids. The CDR3 DNA reads TGTGCCAGTAGCACGGAGACAGGGTGGACAGATACGCAGTATTTT. It encodes CASSTETGWTDTQYF.

V usage is TRBV5-8 and J usage is TRBJ1-2, with 9 positions matching TRBD1. CDR1 and CDR2 from the germline V gene are SGHTS and YDEGEE. J was trimmed by 8 bases and V by 4 bases; bases with no gene match: 9. The CDR3 spans 14 residues. The DNA of the CDR3 is TGTGCCAGCAGCCGGGGACAGGGTGTGGGAGGCTACACCTTC. This sequence encodes CASSRGQGVGGYTF.

This chain connects TRBV7-3 to TRBJ1-1; D is unresolved. The CDR3 has 13 residues. Deletions cut 2 bases from V and 4 bases from J, with 8 bases between. Looked up from germline, CDR1 is SGHTA and CDR2 is FQGTGA. CDR3 sequence reads: CASSLYMATEAFF. The CDR3 DNA follows: TGTGCCAGCAGCTTATATATGGCCACTGAAGCTTTCTTT.

The chain joins TRBV29-1 to TRBJ1-2, with 8 bases aligning to TRBD1. With 7 bases clipped from V and 5 bases from J, the junction kept 9 bases outside the gene matches. Germline values: CDR1 SQVTM, CDR2 ANQGSEA. This CDR3 contains 13 residues. The CDR3 reads CSAETGERYGYTF. The CDR3 DNA follows: TGCAGCGCCGAGACAGGGGAAAGGTATGGCTACACCTTC.

The V gene is TRBV11-3, the J gene TRBJ2-1, with D possibly matching TRBD1 (6 bases). V lost 6 bases and J 5 bases, leaving 17 bases between the germline ends. CDR3 size: 15 residues. CDR1 is SGHNT, CDR2 YENEEA, per germline. The CDR3 sequence is CASRMTGEGDNEQFF. The DNA of the CDR3 is TGTGCCAGCAGGATGACAGGTGAAGGGGACAATGAGCAGTTCTTC. Variable domain in full (rest from reference TRBV11-3 and TRBJ2-1): EAGVVQSPRYKIIEKKQPVAFWCNPISGHNTLYWYLQNLGQGPELLIRYENEEAVDDSQLPKDRFSAERLKGVDSTLKIQPAELGDSAVYLCASRMTGEGDNEQFFGPGTRLTVL.